The entry that follows covers one TCR beta chain sequence. Its antigen is still unknown. The sample holds other DNA sequences that translate to the same CDR3. The data are from a study of beta chain features in type 1 diabetes. Whole-study results and caveats: Within each of all four CD4+ subsets, Type 1 diabetes patients had TCRB CDR3s that were moderately but significantly shorter.

The CDR3 length is 15 residues. Germline loops: CDR1 MNHEY, CDR2 SVGAGI. V dropped 5 bases and J dropped 5; count of bases not matched to a gene: 5. The authors reverse transcribed all of the isolated RNA, so sequencing captured expressed TCRB transcripts. Assay used: immunoSEQ multiplex PCR; TCRdb lists only in-frame clones, some missing. Found here are hundreds of thousands of clones, over 12% of them singletons; the top ten hold 0.03% to 0.045%. The specimen sequenced was naive CD4+ T cells from blood. The rearrangement uses TRBV6-5 and TRBJ2-1, with 11 bases identical to TRBD2. The source is a man between 18 and 29 years old with type 1 diabetes. CDR3 sequence (DNA): TGTGCCAGCAGTCCCGGGACTAGCGGAAACAATGAGCAGTTCTTC. Protein sequence: CASSPGTSGNNEQFF.